What follows describes a single TCR beta chain. No antigen is known for it. The data were obtained in a study of OX40 agonist ivuxolimab in advanced cancers. Across the whole study: Patients were given ivuxolimab, an antibody that agonizes OX40 (CD134). Partial responses, seen in three patients, involved one hepatocellular carcinoma and two cutaneous melanomas.

Sequencing used immunoSEQ multiplex PCR; TCRdb keeps in-frame clones, though not all of them. The sample carries 35,000 to 40,000 clones, 70% to 85% recorded once. Overall study findings and caveats: There was clonal expansion of CD4+ and CD8+ blood T cells by week 6 at 0.1 to 3.0 mg/kg.

The TCR was taken from an adult with an advanced solid tumor such as melanoma, head and neck, liver or kidney cancer. The sequenced sample was CD4+ or CD8+ T cells sorted from blood, obtained in a trial of the OX40 agonist ivuxolimab.

The CDR3 reads CATQKQSSYEQYF. The CDR3 DNA reads TGTGCCACCCAGAAACAGAGCTCCTACGAGCAGTACTTC. The chain links TRBV28 to TRBJ2-7; D remains ambiguous. Trimming cost V 10 bases and J 0 bases, with 13 bases left between them. CDR3 length equals 13 residues. The germline CDR1 and CDR2 sequences are MDHEN and SYDVKM.